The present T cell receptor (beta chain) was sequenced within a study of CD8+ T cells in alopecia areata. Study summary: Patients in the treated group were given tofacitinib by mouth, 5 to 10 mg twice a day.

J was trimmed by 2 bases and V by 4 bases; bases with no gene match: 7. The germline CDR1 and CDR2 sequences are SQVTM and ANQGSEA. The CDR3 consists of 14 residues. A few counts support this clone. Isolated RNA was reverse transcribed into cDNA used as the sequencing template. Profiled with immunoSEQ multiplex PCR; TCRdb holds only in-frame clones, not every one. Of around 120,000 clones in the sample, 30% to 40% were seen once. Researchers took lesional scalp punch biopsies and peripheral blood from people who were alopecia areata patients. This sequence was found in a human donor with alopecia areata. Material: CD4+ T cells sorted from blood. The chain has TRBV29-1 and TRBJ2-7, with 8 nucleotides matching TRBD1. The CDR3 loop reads CSVGRGQGTYEQYF. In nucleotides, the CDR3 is TGCAGCGTTGGTCGCGGACAGGGTACCTACGAGCAGTACTTC.